The clone carrying this T cell receptor beta chain came up many times. Its matching antigen is unknown. Germline V gene lookup returns CDR1 SGHVS and CDR2 FQNEAQ. CDR3 length: 14 residues. Trimming left V 4 bases short and J 2 bases short, with 12 bases between. This specimen belongs to a study of T cell repertoires in cytomegalovirus infection. Using its own MiXCR run on the reads, TCRdb lists one record per CDR3 protein. The sample lists under 850,000 distinct CDR3 sequences, less than 40% occurring once. Findings and limits, study-wide: Identification of carriers of CMV plus the relevant HLA was achieved through cumulative public TCR beta family frequency. Dominating the ex vivo response were TCR beta clonotypes that were CMV-specific and HLA-C-restricted.

Sequencing input: PBMCs. The receptor comes from a human donor in good health (CMV status not recorded). Some clones in this sample may be carry-over from other donors' samples. The chain employs TRBV7-8 and TRBJ2-7, with D uncertain. The CDR3 loop is CASSSDTHPYEQYF. The CDR3 DNA reads as TGTGCCAGCAGCTCAGACACACACCCCTACGAGCAGTACTTC.